This TCR beta chain was recorded in a study of cytomegalovirus exposure and HLA in healthy donors. Notes on the study in general: Specificity of a few CMV-associated chains for CMV antigens was verified in vitro. V- and J-gene trimming in TCR beta was tied to a missense DCLRE1C variant by an analysis performed later. Sequencing likely caused a cluster of highly shared sequence variants.

PCR employed 60 Vbeta and 13 Jbeta primers. The table came from immunoSEQ multiplex PCR; TCRdb's copy has only in-frame clones and leaves some out. The sample consists of 110,000 to 150,000 clones, 65% to 85% of them appearing once. Note on this clone: The target antigen is unknown.

The material sequenced was PBMCs. This TCR derives from a male donor in good health and CMV-seronegative.

The CDR3 protein is CASSPGYYGYTF. In DNA form, the CDR3 reads TGTGCCAGCTCCCCGGGGTACTATGGCTACACCTTC. The chain has TRBV18 and TRBJ1-2; D is ambiguous. Trimming removed 6 bases from V and 3 bases from J, with 8 bases in between. Germline V gene sequence: CDR1 KGHSH, CDR2 LQKENI. CDR3 length: 12 amino acids.